Listed here are 25 T cell receptor beta chains from one sample, sequenced in a study of blood T cell repertoires in COVID-19. Repertoires were generated with immunoSEQ multiplex PCR, while TCRdb's copy carries only in-frame clones and drops some. The sample yields roughly 54,000 clones, 87% seen once. The sample consisted of peripheral blood. Receptors originate from a woman aged 55-70 years with COVID-19, enrolled during active disease.

This clone was recorded a few times. This sequence joins TRBV9 and TRBJ1-2; tentatively, D is TRBD1 (5 bases). Per the germline V gene, CDR1 is SGDLS and CDR2 is YYNGEE. This CDR3 is built from 12 residues. Trimming removed 3 bases at V and 5 bases at J, with 8 bases between. CDR3 sequence: CASSEGPYGYTF. The CDR3 coding sequence is TGTGCCAGCAGCGAGGGGCCTTATGGCTACACCTTC.

The rearrangement joins TRBV19 to TRBJ1-6, with 8 nucleotides matching TRBD1. The CDR3 is 18 residues long. Trimming removed 6 bases from V and 8 bases from J; junction bases left unmatched: 18. Germline CDR1 is LNHDA and CDR2 is SQIVND (reference sequence). The CDR3 sequence is CASSSPPGTGRRYSPLHF. The CDR3 coding sequence is TGTGCCAGTAGCTCACCCCCGGGGACAGGCCGTCGGTATTCACCCCTCCACTTT.

This rearrangement joins TRBV7-8 to TRBJ1-5, with D possibly matching TRBD1 (5 bases). In germline, CDR1 is SGHVS, CDR2 FQNEAQ. V was cut by 4 bases and J by 4 bases, with 8 bases left in between. The CDR3 covers 13 residues. The CDR3 sequence: CASSSAGNQPQHF. CDR3 DNA sequence: TGTGCCAGCAGCTCGGCAGGGAATCAGCCCCAGCATTTT.

The chain couples TRBV5-4 to TRBJ2-7; 12 bases are a match to TRBD2. The J segment lost 3 bases and the V segment lost 4 bases, leaving 20 bases of the junction unmatched. Germline V gene sequence: CDR1 SGHNT, CDR2 YYREEE (reference sequence). The CDR3 consists of 20 residues. CDR3 protein: CASSASHSGTSGLLIYEQYF. The CDR3, as DNA: TGTGCCAGCAGCGCTTCCCACTCCGGGACTAGCGGGCTTTTGATCTACGAGCAGTACTTC.

This chain uses TRBV28 with TRBJ1-2, with D perhaps TRBD1 (5 bases). The CDR3 loop spans 12 amino acids. Per germline, CDR1 MDHEN and CDR2 SYDVKM. Trimming left V 3 bases short and J 7 bases short, with 9 bases between. CDR3 in amino acids: CASSFRAGGYTF. The CDR3 region has the DNA TGTGCCAGCAGTTTCAGGGCCGGTGGCTACACCTTC.

The chain couples TRBV30 to TRBJ1-1; no reliable D call. Germline loops: CDR1 GTSNPN, CDR2 SVGIG (reference sequence). Trimming stripped 5 bases from V and 4 bases from J, with 8 bases between. This CDR3 is 11 amino acids long. The DNA for the CDR3 is TGTGCCTGGCTCTCGGGCACTGAAGCTTTCTTT. Translation gives CAWLSGTEAFF.

The chain combines TRBV6-6 with TRBJ2-7; D is perhaps TRBD1 (6 bases). This CDR3 is 15 amino acids long. The germline V and J ends were trimmed by 4 bases and 4 bases, with 17 bases remaining between them. Germline V gene data show CDR1 as MNHNY and CDR2 as SVGAGI (reference sequence). The CDR3 nucleotides read TGTGCCAGCAGTTGGAGACCGGGACAACTATACGAGCAGTACTTC. Residues: CASSWRPGQLYEQYF.

Concerning this clone: The sample contains more than one DNA sequence encoding this CDR3. Here the CDR3 DNA reads TGTGCCAGCAGCCAAGATGTGGTGAGGGGGCTTGGGGGTTACGAGCAGTACTTC. Its translation: CASSQDVVRGLGGYEQYF. The chain employs TRBV14 and TRBJ2-7; 7 bases align to TRBD1. CDR1 SGHDN and CDR2 FVKESK come from the germline V gene. The CDR3 is 18 amino acids. The V gene end was trimmed by 0 bases and the J gene end by 4 bases; junction bases not matched to a gene: 15.

The J gene is TRBJ2-7, the V gene TRBV18, with TRBD1 matching over 10 bases. The CDR3 has 13 residues. The V segment lost 5 bases and the J segment 3 bases; nucleotides outside the gene matches: 1. The V gene's germline CDR1 is KGHSH and CDR2 LQKENI. CDR3 bases: TGTGCCAGCTCAAGGACAGGGGGCTACGAGCAGTACTTC. It yields the protein CASSRTGGYEQYF.

The chain uses TRBV7-8 and TRBJ1-3; 9 nucleotides match TRBD1. The CDR3 is 15 amino acids. CDR1 and CDR2 from the germline V gene are SGHVS and FQNEAQ. V lost 6 bases to trimming and J lost 2 bases; unmatched junction nucleotides: 5. The CDR3 loop reads CASSIQGATGNTIYF. The DNA for the CDR3 is TGTGCCAGCAGTATACAGGGGGCCACTGGAAACACCATATATTTT.

The rearrangement uses TRBV6-5 and TRBJ2-7; 9 positions agree with TRBD1. The CDR3 totals 15 residues. The junction had 8 bases not matched to a gene; V was cut back by 6 bases and J by 2 bases. From germline, CDR1 is MNHEY and CDR2 SVGAGI. The CDR3 bases are TGTGCCAGCAGGGACGTCCGGACAGGGGCCTACGAGCAGTACTTC. Translating gives CASRDVRTGAYEQYF.

The chain uses TRBV2 and TRBJ2-7; 7 nucleotides agree with TRBD1. After removal of 5 bases from V and 3 bases from J, the junction contained 10 bases not matched to a gene. Germline V gives CDR1 SNHLY, CDR2 FYNNEI. The CDR3 runs 15 residues. The CDR3 region is CASSPDRDKIYEQYF. Here the CDR3 DNA reads TGTGCCAGCAGTCCCGACAGGGATAAGATCTACGAGCAGTACTTC.

This clone has more than one count but fewer than ten. This chain joins TRBV2 and TRBJ1-5, with D possibly TRBD1 on 5 matching bases. The CDR3 has 13 amino acids. The V end lost 6 bases, the J end lost 4 bases, and 10 bases lay between the germline ends. The germline V gene has CDR1 SNHLY and CDR2 FYNNEI. The CDR3 loop is CASRGEENQPQHF. The CDR3 DNA follows: TGTGCCAGCAGAGGGGAGGAAAATCAGCCCCAGCATTTT.

This chain connects TRBV19 to TRBJ2-1, with 8 positions matching TRBD1. The CDR3 has 13 amino acids. Germline trimming cut 4 bases from V and 7 bases from J; bases unmatched to any gene: 3. Looked up from germline, CDR1 is LNHDA and CDR2 is SQIVND (reference sequence). CDR3 in DNA: TGTGCCAGTAGTACTGACAGGGGAAATGAGCAGTTCTTC. Encoded protein: CASSTDRGNEQFF.

A word on this clone: At one of its ends the junction is not consistent with the germline gene, which may arise from a read error. The chain carries TRBV7-7 and TRBJ2-1; 8 bases match TRBD1. The CDR3 loop spans 13 amino acids. Germline loops: CDR1 SSHAT, CDR2 FNYEAQ (reference sequence). DNA for the CDR3: TGTGCTAGCAGCTTGGACAGGGCCAATGAGCAGTTCTTC. This codes for CASSLDRANEQFF.

This chain joins TRBV28 and TRBJ1-4; TRBD1 matches 7 bases. Germline lookup yields CDR1 MDHEN and CDR2 SYDVKM. The length of the CDR3 is 14 residues. The ends lost 6 bases at V and 6 bases at J; junction bases unmatched: 7. The CDR3 DNA is TGTGCCAGCAGCCTGGGGACAGTAGATGAAAAACTGTTTTTT. Translation gives CASSLGTVDEKLFF.

The chain links TRBV28 to TRBJ1-2, with 7 bases fitting TRBD1. With 5 bases clipped from V and 1 base from J, the junction kept 7 bases outside the gene matches. The CDR3 is 15 residues long. CDR1 and CDR2 from the germline V gene are MDHEN and SYDVKM. The CDR3 loop is CASSRPDRVNYGYTF. DNA for the CDR3: TGTGCCAGCAGTAGACCCGACAGGGTTAACTATGGCTACACCTTC.

The chain is built from TRBV3-1 (or the pseudogene TRBV3-2) and TRBJ2-7, with D tentatively TRBD2 (6 bases). The germline V and J ends were trimmed by 5 bases and 6 bases, with 11 bases remaining between them. The CDR3 is 12 amino acids. Germline values: CDR1 LGHDT, CDR2 YNNKEL (reference sequence). CDR3 bases: TGTGCCAGCAGCTTTACTAGCTCCGAGCAGTACTTC. Translation gives CASSFTSSEQYF.

The V and J genes are TRBV19 and TRBJ1-5; possible D gene TRBD1, 5 bases. Trimming cost V 5 bases and J 3 bases, with 17 bases left between them. Germline V lookup: CDR1 LNHDA, CDR2 SQIVND (reference sequence). The CDR3 covers 16 residues. The CDR3 DNA follows: TGTGCCAGTAGTCCCCCGGGGGGGTGGAACAATCAGCCCCAGCATTTT. Its translation is CASSPPGGWNNQPQHF.

This clone was detected only a few times. The V gene is TRBV27, the J gene TRBJ1-5, with TRBD1 as a possible D gene (5 bases). Between the trimmed V and J ends, which lost 6 bases and 6 bases, there was a span of 15 bases. Looked up from germline, CDR1 is MNHEY and CDR2 is SMNVEV (reference sequence). There are 14 residues in the CDR3. CDR3 sequence reads: CASSDSRGSQPQHF. The CDR3 nucleotides are TGTGCCAGCAGCGACAGTAGAGGATCTCAGCCCCAGCATTTT.

V is TRBV4-1 and J is TRBJ2-1; 7 bases are shared with TRBD1. Trimming at V came to 1 base and at J to 9 bases, leaving 12 bases not matched to a gene. Germline lookup yields CDR1 MGHRA and CDR2 YSYEKL. The CDR3 extends over 16 amino acids. CDR3 nucleotide sequence: TGCGCCAGCAGCCAAGGGCAGGGACAGAGTTTTGGTGAGCAGTTCTTC. Protein product: CASSQGQGQSFGEQFF.

The CDR3 loop is CASSSQGAGTSAIPV. The DNA of the CDR3 is TGTGCCAGCAGCTCCCAGGGTGCCGGGACTAGCGCCATCCCTGTC. The chain uses TRBV5-5 and TRBJ2-7, with TRBD2 matching 10 bases. The CDR3 length is 15 residues. Germline V gives CDR1 SGHKS, CDR2 YYEKEE (reference sequence).

The chain uses TRBV28 and TRBJ1-6; TRBD1 is a possible D gene (5 bases). Germline V gene data show CDR1 as MDHEN and CDR2 as SYDVKM. Trimming stripped 3 bases from V and 10 bases from J, with 13 bases between. This CDR3 region has 14 residues. The CDR3 DNA sequence: TGTGCCAGCAGTTTCCGCGGGGGGGGGTCACCCCTCCACTTT. Translated: CASSFRGGGSPLHF.

This clone was observed once. The genes are TRBV28 and TRBJ2-7; 9 positions agree with TRBD1. Germline CDR1 reads MDHEN; CDR2 reads SYDVKM. The V gene end was trimmed by 1 base and the J gene end by 12 bases; junction bases not matched to a gene: 4. This CDR3 contains 12 residues. CDR3 in DNA: TGTGCCAGCAGTTTATTTCGGGACAGGGTGTACTTC. It specifies CASSLFRDRVYF.

This clone showed up just a few times. V is TRBV9 and J is TRBJ2-1, with 8 nucleotides matching TRBD2. Germline-derived CDR1 and CDR2 are SGDLS and YYNGEE. There are 16 residues in the CDR3. Trimming removed 3 bases from V and 8 bases from J; junction bases left unmatched: 13. The CDR3 nucleotides are TGTGCCAGCAGCGGCCCCGGGACTAGGGGGTTTGATGAGCAGTTCTTC. Amino acid sequence: CASSGPGTRGFDEQFF. The full variable domain, its missing parts supplied by reference TRBV9 and TRBJ2-1, is DSGVTQTPKHLITATGQRVTLRCSPRSGDLSVYWYQQSLDQGLQFLIQYYNGEERAKGNILERFSAQQFPDLHSELNLSSLELGDSALYFCASSGPGTRGFDEQFFGPGTRLTVL.